Presented here are 22 T cell receptor beta chains from one specimen sequenced in a study of response to subunit inactivated influenza vaccine. TCRdb called the RT-PCR reads again in MiXCR, with one record for every CDR3 protein. Counted here are under 850,000 distinct CDR3 sequences, approximately 17% occurring once; the ten biggest clones make up roughly 11%. The sequencing here drew on PBMCs from blood, taken approximately 5 days after vaccination. These receptors came from a middle-aged man who received an inactivated influenza vaccine.

This clonotype has a handful of counts. The V and J genes are TRBV5-1 and TRBJ2-1; TRBD2 is a possible D gene (6 bases). This CDR3 contains 14 residues. The germline gives CDR1 SGHRS, CDR2 YFSETQ. Trimming removed 1 base from V and 9 bases from J, with 14 bases in between. Here the CDR3 reads CASSLSSGQGEQFF. CDR3 nucleotide sequence: TGCGCCAGCAGCTTGTCGAGCGGGCAGGGTGAGCAGTTCTTC.

The chain has TRBV15 and TRBJ2-7; the D gene could be TRBD1 or TRBD2 (7 bases each). CDR3 length equals 14 residues. The V end was cut by 1 base, the J end by 6 bases, with 13 bases between. Germline loops: CDR1 LNHNV, CDR2 YYDKDF (reference sequence). CDR3 in amino acids: CATSRAGGDSEQYF. The CDR3 bases are TGTGCCACCAGCAGAGCAGGGGGGGATTCCGAGCAGTACTTC.

This chain uses TRBV4-3 with TRBJ1-1; 8 positions match TRBD1. Germline CDR1 reads LGHNA; CDR2 reads YSLEER. The CDR3 is 15 residues long. Trimming took 4 bases from V and 4 from J; bases not matched to a gene: 8. CDR3 in amino acids: CASSLLGQGVTEAFF. CDR3 nucleotides: TGCGCCAGCAGCCTGTTAGGACAGGGTGTCACTGAAGCTTTCTTT.

The CDR3 nucleotides are TGTGCCTGGAGGGGAGGGGCAGGGACCGGGGAGCTGTTTTTT. Translating gives CAWRGGAGTGELFF. This sequence joins TRBV30 and TRBJ2-2, with 7 bases aligning to TRBD2. There are 14 residues in the CDR3. CDR1 and CDR2 from the germline V gene are GTSNPN and SVGIG (reference sequence). The V segment lost 3 bases and the J segment 5 bases; nucleotides outside the gene matches: 6.

The chain joins TRBV7-2 to TRBJ2-7, with 8 positions matching TRBD2. Looked up from germline, CDR1 is SGHTA and CDR2 is FQGNSA. The CDR3 runs 14 residues. The trim removed 3 bases at V and 4 bases at J, leaving 5 bases unmatched. The CDR3 loop is CASSFGGALYEQYF. The CDR3 coding sequence is TGTGCCAGCAGCTTCGGGGGGGCCTTATACGAGCAGTACTTC.

The chain couples TRBV18 to TRBJ2-3; TRBD2 agrees at 9 bases. V lost 1 base, J lost 6 bases, and 8 bases stayed unmatched. In germline, CDR1 is KGHSH, CDR2 LQKENI. The CDR3 loop spans 16 amino acids. Here the CDR3 reads CASSPLNIAGDDTQYF. In nucleotides, the CDR3 is TGTGCCAGCTCACCACTAAATATAGCGGGAGATGATACGCAGTATTTT. The variable domain in full, with the rest retrieved from reference TRBV18 and TRBJ2-3, is NAGVMQNPRHLVRRRGQEARLRCSPMKGHSHVYWYRQLPEEGLKFMVYLQKENIIDESGMPKERFSAEFPKEGPSILRIQQVVRGDSAAYFCASSPLNIAGDDTQYFGPGTRLTVL.

This clonotype was counted ten times or more. The rearrangement uses TRBV11-2 and TRBJ2-5; the D gene is possibly TRBD1 (7 bases). The CDR3 has 15 residues. Trimming removed 4 bases from V and 7 bases from J, with 19 bases in between. In germline, CDR1 is SGHAT, CDR2 FQNNGV. Written as DNA, the CDR3 is TGTGCCAGCAGCTCGGCGGGACAGTCAGGGGGGACCCAGTACTTC. As protein: CASSSAGQSGGTQYF. Complete variable domain (other parts from reference TRBV11-2 and TRBJ2-5): EAGVAQSPRYKIIEKRQSVAFWCNPISGHATLYWYQQILGQGPKLLIQFQNNGVVDDSQLPKDRFSAERLKGVDSTLKIQPAKLEDSAVYLCASSSAGQSGGTQYFGPGTRLLVL.

This clonotype appeared a few times. The junction departs from the called germline gene at one end, perhaps through a read error. The rearrangement uses TRBV12-3 or TRBV12-4 and TRBJ2-7; D tentatively fits TRBD1 or TRBD2 (6 bases each). The CDR3 sequence is 16 residues long. CDR3 DNA sequence: TGTGTCAGCAGCTCCTATGGGTCGGGGGCCTCCTACGAGCAGTACTTC. This encodes CVSSSYGSGASYEQYF.

This clonotype was seen at least ten times. The chain carries TRBV12-3 or TRBV12-4 and TRBJ2-2, with TRBD1 as a possible D gene (5 bases). The CDR3 has 14 residues. Trimming took off 3 bases at V and 2 bases at J, with 7 bases between the two ends. DNA for the CDR3: TGTGCCAGCAGTTTCGACAGTAACACCGGGGAGCTGTTTTTT. As protein: CASSFDSNTGELFF.

The chain has TRBV7-8 and TRBJ2-2; the match to TRBD1 covers 8 bases. The V gene's germline CDR1 is SGHVS and CDR2 FQNEAQ. With V trimmed by 4 bases and J by 6 bases, 4 bases remained unmatched. The CDR3 extends over 14 amino acids. The CDR3 DNA reads as TGTGCCAGCAGCTCGGACAGGGAAGCCGGGGAGCTGTTTTTT. It is translated as CASSSDREAGELFF.

This clonotype was observed a few times. Here the CDR3 DNA reads TGTGCCAGCAGCCAAGAGGTAGCGGGGGGTGTGGGAGAGACCCAGTACTTC. Its translation: CASSQEVAGGVGETQYF. V usage is TRBV4-2 and J usage is TRBJ2-5; TRBD2 matches 10 bases. V lost 0 bases and J lost 4; bases outside the gene matches: 8. This CDR3 spans 17 amino acids. Germline V gene data show CDR1 as LGHNA and CDR2 as YNFKEQ.

This clonotype was counted a few times. CDR3 region: CASSLDSGDTQYF. The CDR3 DNA reads as TGTGCCAGCAGCCTGGACAGCGGGGATACGCAGTATTTT. The chain couples TRBV12-3 or TRBV12-4 to TRBJ2-3, with D perhaps matching TRBD1 or TRBD2 (6 bases each). Between the trimmed V and J ends, which lost 6 bases and 6 bases, there was a span of 13 bases. The CDR3 has 13 amino acids.

This clonotype was seen a handful of times. V is TRBV9 and J is TRBJ2-5; D may be TRBD1 (6 bases). The CDR3 is made up of 16 amino acids. Looked up from germline, CDR1 is SGDLS and CDR2 is YYNGEE. V was shortened by 0 bases and J by 1 base, with 13 bases between the two germline ends. The CDR3 nucleotides read TGTGCCAGCAGCGTAGCCTCAGGACAGACCCAAGAGACCCAGTACTTC. Translating gives CASSVASGQTQETQYF.

The chain employs TRBV7-9 and TRBJ2-3, with D perhaps matching TRBD1 (6 bases). Trimming left V 6 bases short and J 7 bases short, with 17 bases between. This CDR3 contains 14 residues. Germline CDR1 SEHNR, CDR2 FQNEAQ (reference sequence). For the CDR3, the DNA is TGTGCCAGCAGTCATACAAGGACAGCTTATACGCAGTATTTT. It specifies CASSHTRTAYTQYF. Looking up the rest from reference TRBV7-9 and TRBJ2-3 gives the full variable domain: DTGVSQNPRHKITKRGQNVTFRCDPISEHNRLYWYRQTLGQGPEFLTYFQNEAQLEKSRLLSDRFSAERPKGSFSTLEIQRTEQGDSAMYLCASSHTRTAYTQYFGPGTRLTVL.

This chain connects TRBV20-1 to TRBJ2-3; 15 positions agree with TRBD2. Trimming removed 5 bases from V and 1 base from J; junction bases left unmatched: 4. There are 16 residues in the CDR3. Germline assignment: CDR1 DFQATT and CDR2 SNEGSKA (reference sequence). The CDR3 DNA reads as TGCAGTGCTCGCGGACTAGCGGGAGGGCGCACAGATACGCAGTATTTT. Encoded protein: CSARGLAGGRTDTQYF.

The rearrangement uses TRBV10-3 and TRBJ2-3; D not resolved. V gave up 3 bases and J gave up 6 bases, with 7 bases separating them. CDR1 and CDR2 from the germline V gene are ENHRY and SYGVKD. The CDR3 has 12 residues. As DNA, the CDR3 is TGTGCCATCAGTGATGGGGTGGATACGCAGTATTTT. This sequence encodes CAISDGVDTQYF.

This clonotype was picked up a small number of times. At one end, the junction sequence differs from germline, possibly due to a read error. This chain joins TRBV7-7 and TRBJ2-1, with 7 nucleotides matching TRBD1. CDR1 and CDR2 (germline): SSHAT, FNYEAQ (reference sequence). This CDR3 region has 15 residues. CDR3 sequence: CASSRGQSPPNEQFF. The CDR3 nucleotides read TGTGCTAGCAGCCGGGGACAGTCCCCCCCCAATGAGCAGTTCTTC.

The V call is TRBV10-3, the J call TRBJ1-5, with D uncertain. The CDR3 is 14 residues long. Germline assignment: CDR1 ENHRY and CDR2 SYGVKD. V lost 6 bases to trimming and J lost 2 bases, with 11 bases between them. CDR3 protein: CAISQQSGNQPQHF. For the CDR3, the DNA is TGTGCCATCAGCCAGCAGTCGGGCAATCAGCCCCAGCATTTT.

The gene calls are TRBV19 and TRBJ2-3, with 11 bases lining up with TRBD2. The CDR3 has 15 residues. V lost 5 bases, J lost 2 bases, and 3 bases stayed unmatched. Germline CDR1 is LNHDA and CDR2 is SQIVND (reference sequence). The CDR3 DNA is TGTGCCAGTAGTGAGACTAGCGGGACCACAGATACGCAGTATTTT. It encodes CASSETSGTTDTQYF.

This clonotype was recorded at least ten times. The chain couples TRBV30 to TRBJ2-1; 7 bases line up with TRBD2. V was clipped by 4 bases and J by 2 bases; unmatched bases: 5. The CDR3 is made up of 14 amino acids. Germline values: CDR1 GTSNPN, CDR2 SVGIG (reference sequence). CDR3 DNA sequence: TGTGCCTGGAATACGGGGGGTCCCTACAATGAGCAGTTCTTC. It is translated as CAWNTGGPYNEQFF.

This clonotype has at least ten counts. V is TRBV6-2 or TRBV6-3 and J is TRBJ1-2; D gene uncertain. This CDR3 is 13 amino acids long. Trimming stripped 2 bases from V and 4 bases from J, with 8 bases between. The V gene's germline CDR1 is MNHEY and CDR2 SVGEGT. The CDR3 DNA reads as TGTGCCAGCAGTTACGAAAGGCTCTATGGCTACACCTTC. Translated, it gives CASSYERLYGYTF.

At least ten counts were recorded for this clonotype. The chain's CDR3 is CASSLDLSTDTQYF. The DNA of the CDR3 is TGTGCCAGCAGCCTGGACTTAAGCACAGATACGCAGTATTTT. V and J are TRBV5-5 and TRBJ2-3; TRBD2 might be the D (5 bases). Deletions cut 4 bases from V and 0 bases from J, with 9 bases between. The CDR3 has 14 amino acids. Per the germline V gene, CDR1 is SGHKS and CDR2 is YYEKEE (reference sequence).